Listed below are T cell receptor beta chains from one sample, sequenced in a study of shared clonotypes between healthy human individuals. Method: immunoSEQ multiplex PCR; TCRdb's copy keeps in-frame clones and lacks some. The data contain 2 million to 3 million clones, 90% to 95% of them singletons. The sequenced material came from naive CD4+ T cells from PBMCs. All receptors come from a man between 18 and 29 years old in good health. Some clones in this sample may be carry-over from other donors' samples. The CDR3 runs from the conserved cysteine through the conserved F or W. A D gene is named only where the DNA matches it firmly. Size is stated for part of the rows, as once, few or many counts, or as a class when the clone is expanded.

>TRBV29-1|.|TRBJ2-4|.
TGCAGCGTCTTGATGGACTTCGCCAAAAACATTCAGTACTTC
CSVLMDFAKNIQYF
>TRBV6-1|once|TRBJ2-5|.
TGTGCCAGCAGTCGCAGACAGCAAGAGACCCAGTACTTC
CASSRRQQETQYF
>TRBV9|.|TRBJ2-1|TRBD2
TGTGCCAGCAGCGTAGATCTAGCGGGAGGGGGCGAGCAGTTCTTC
CASSVDLAGGGEQFF
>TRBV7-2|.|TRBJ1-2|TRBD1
TGTGCCAGCAGCTTAGGGGACAGGAACTATGGCTACACCTTC
CASSLGDRNYGYTF
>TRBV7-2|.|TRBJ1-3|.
TGTGCCAGCAGCTTAGGGGGAGCCTCTGGAAACACCATATATTTT
CASSLGGASGNTIYF
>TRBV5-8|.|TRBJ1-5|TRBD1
TGTGCCAGCAGCAAGCCGGGACAGACCAATCAGCCCCAGCATTTT
CASSKPGQTNQPQHF
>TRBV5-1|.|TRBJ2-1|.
TGCGCCAGCAGCCTCGACGCCTACAATGAGCAGTTCTTC
CASSLDAYNEQFF
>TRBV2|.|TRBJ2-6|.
TGTGCCAGCAGGCTGGCGGAATACTCTGGGGCCAACGTCCTGACTTTC
CASRLAEYSGANVLTF
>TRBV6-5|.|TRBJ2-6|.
TGTGCCAGCAGTTACAGGGTGGCCGGGGCCAACGTCCTGACTTTC
CASSYRVAGANVLTF
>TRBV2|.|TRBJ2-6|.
TGTGCCAGCACGGCTCAGGGCTCTGGGGCCAACGTCCTGACTTTC
CASTAQGSGANVLTF
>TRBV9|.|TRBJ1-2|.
TGTGCCAGCAGCGCCCAGGGTGGGAGCTACACCTTC
CASSAQGGSYTF